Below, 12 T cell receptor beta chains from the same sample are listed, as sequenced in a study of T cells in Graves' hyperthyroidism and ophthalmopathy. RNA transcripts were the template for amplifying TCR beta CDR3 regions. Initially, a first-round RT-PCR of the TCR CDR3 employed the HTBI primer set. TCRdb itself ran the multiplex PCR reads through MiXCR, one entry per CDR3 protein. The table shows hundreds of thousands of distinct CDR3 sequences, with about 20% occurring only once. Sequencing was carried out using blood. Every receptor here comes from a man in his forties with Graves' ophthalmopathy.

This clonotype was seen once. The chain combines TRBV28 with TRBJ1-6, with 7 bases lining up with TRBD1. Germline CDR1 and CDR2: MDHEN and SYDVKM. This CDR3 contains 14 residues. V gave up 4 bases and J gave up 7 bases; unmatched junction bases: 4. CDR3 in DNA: TGTGCCAGCAGTTCCGGACAGGTGAATTCACCCCTCCACTTT. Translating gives CASSSGQVNSPLHF. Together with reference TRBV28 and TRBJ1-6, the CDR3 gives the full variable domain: DVKVTQSSRYLVKRTGEKVFLECVQDMDHENMFWYRQDPGLGLRLIYFSYDVKMKEKGDIPEGYSVSREKKERFSLILESASTNQTSMYLCASSSGQVNSPLHFGNGTRLTVT.

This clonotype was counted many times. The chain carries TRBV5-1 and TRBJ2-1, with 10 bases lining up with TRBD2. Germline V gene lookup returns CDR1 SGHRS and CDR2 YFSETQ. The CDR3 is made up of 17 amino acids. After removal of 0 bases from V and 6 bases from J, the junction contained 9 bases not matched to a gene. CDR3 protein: CASSLAGSGGTGNEQFF. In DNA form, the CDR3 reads TGCGCCAGCAGCTTGGCGGGTAGCGGGGGGACGGGCAATGAGCAGTTCTTC.

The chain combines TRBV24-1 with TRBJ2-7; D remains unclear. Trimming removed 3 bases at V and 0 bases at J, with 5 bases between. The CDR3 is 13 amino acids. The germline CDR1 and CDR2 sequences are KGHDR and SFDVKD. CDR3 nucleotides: TGTGCCACCAGTGATCCCTACTCCTACGAGCAGTACTTC. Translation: CATSDPYSYEQYF.

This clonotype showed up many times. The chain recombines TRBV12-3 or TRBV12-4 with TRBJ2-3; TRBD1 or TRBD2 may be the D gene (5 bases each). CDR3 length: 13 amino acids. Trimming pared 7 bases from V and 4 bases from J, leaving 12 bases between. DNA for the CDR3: TGTGCCAGCAAGGAAGGGACCGCAGATACGCAGTATTTT. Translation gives CASKEGTADTQYF.

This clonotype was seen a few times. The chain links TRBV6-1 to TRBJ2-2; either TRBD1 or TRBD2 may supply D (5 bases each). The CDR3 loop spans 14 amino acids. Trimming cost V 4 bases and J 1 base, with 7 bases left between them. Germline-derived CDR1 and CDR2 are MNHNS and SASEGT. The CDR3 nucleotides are TGTGCCAGCAGTGGAGGGGTGAACACCGGGGAGCTGTTTTTT. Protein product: CASSGGVNTGELFF.

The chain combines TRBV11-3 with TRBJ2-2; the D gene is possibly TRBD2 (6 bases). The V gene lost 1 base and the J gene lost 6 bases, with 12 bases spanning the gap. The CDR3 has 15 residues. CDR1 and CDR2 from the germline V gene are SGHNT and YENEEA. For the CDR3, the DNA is TGTGCCAGCAGCTTAGTGCGGGGAGGCCCCGGGGAGCTGTTTTTT. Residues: CASSLVRGGPGELFF.

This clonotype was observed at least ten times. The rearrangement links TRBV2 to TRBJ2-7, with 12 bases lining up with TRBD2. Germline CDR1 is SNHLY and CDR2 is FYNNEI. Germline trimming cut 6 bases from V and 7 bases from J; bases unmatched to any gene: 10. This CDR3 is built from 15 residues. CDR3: CASSPLAGGAGEQYF. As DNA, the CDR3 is TGTGCCAGCAGCCCCCTAGCGGGAGGGGCGGGAGAGCAGTACTTC. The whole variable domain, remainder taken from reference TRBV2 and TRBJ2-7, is EPEVTQTPSHQVTQMGQEVILRCVPISNHLYFYWYRQILGQKVEFLVSFYNNEISEKSEIFDDQFSVERPDGSNFTLKIRSTKLEDSAMYFCASSPLAGGAGEQYFGPGTRLTVT.

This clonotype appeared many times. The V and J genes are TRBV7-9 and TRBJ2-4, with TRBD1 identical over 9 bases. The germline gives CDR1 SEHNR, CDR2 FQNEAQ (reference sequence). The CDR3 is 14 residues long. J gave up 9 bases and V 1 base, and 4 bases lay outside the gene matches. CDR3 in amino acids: CASSLGDREGIQYF. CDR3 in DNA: TGTGCCAGCAGCTTAGGGGACAGGGAAGGCATTCAGTACTTC.

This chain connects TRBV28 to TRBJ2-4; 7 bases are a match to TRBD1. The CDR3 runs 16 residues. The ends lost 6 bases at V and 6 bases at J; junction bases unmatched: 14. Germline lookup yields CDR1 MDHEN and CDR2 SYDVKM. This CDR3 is CASRSGQTLLRNIQYF. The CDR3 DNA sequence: TGTGCCAGCAGGTCGGGACAGACCCTCCTTAGAAACATTCAGTACTTC.

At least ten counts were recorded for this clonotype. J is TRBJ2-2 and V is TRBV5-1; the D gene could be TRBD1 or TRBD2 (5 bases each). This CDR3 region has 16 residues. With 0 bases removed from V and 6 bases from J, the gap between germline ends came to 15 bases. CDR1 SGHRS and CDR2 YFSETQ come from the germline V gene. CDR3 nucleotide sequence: TGCGCCAGCAGCTTGGTTGGGGGAATGAGGGCCGGGGAGCTGTTTTTT. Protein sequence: CASSLVGGMRAGELFF. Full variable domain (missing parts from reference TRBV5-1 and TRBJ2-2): KAGVTQTPRYLIKTRGQQVTLSCSPISGHRSVSWYQQTPGQGLQFLFEYFSETQRNKGNFPGRFSGRQFSNSRSEMNVSTLELGDSALYLCASSLVGGMRAGELFFGEGSRLTVL.

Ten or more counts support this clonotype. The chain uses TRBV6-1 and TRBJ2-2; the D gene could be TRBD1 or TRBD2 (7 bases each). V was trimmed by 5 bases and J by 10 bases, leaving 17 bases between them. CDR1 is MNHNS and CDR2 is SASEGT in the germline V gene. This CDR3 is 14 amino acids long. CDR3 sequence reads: CASSLQGGGEELFF. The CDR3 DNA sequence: TGTGCCAGCAGTCTCCAGGGGGGGGGCGAGGAGCTGTTTTTT.

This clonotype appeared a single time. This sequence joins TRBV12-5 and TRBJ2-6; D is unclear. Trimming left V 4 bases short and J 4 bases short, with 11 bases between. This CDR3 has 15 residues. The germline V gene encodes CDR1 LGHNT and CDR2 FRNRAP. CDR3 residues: CASGSRMGGANVLTF. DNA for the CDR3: TGTGCTAGTGGTTCCCGGATGGGGGGGGCCAACGTCCTGACTTTC.